This entry is about one TCR beta chain. This specimen comes from a study of T cells in Graves' hyperthyroidism and ophthalmopathy. RNA transcripts gave rise to amplified TCR beta CDR3 regions. HTBI primers were used for first-round RT-PCR of the TCR CDR3. TCRdb independently ran MiXCR on the multiplex PCR reads; one entry per CDR3 protein. The sample has 650,000 to 850,000 distinct CDR3 sequences; 18% are singletons. Clinical symptoms, serum thyroxine and TRAb, thyroid ultrasound and orbital computed tomography were used for the diagnoses. The blood sample predates any ophthalmopathy symptoms, coming from first hyperthyroidism diagnosis. Germline trimming cut 7 bases from V and 4 bases from J; bases unmatched to any gene: 8. CDR3 length: 15 residues. Per the germline V gene, CDR1 is SGHNT and CDR2 is YYREEE (reference sequence).

The sample consisted of blood. The J gene is TRBJ2-1, the V gene TRBV5-4; TRBD2 matches 10 bases. The TCR was taken from a woman in her forties or fifties with Graves' hyperthyroidism that later progressed to Graves' ophthalmopathy. DNA of the CDR3: TGTGCCAGCTTCCAGCCGGGACTAGCGTACAATGAGCAGTTCTTC. Translating gives CASFQPGLAYNEQFF. Variable domain in full (rest from reference TRBV5-4 and TRBJ2-1): ETGVTQSPTHLIKTRGQQVTLRCSSQSGHNTVSWYQQALGQGPQFIFQYYREEENGRGNFPPRFSGLQFPNYSSELNVNALELDDSALYLCASFQPGLAYNEQFFGPGTRLTVL.